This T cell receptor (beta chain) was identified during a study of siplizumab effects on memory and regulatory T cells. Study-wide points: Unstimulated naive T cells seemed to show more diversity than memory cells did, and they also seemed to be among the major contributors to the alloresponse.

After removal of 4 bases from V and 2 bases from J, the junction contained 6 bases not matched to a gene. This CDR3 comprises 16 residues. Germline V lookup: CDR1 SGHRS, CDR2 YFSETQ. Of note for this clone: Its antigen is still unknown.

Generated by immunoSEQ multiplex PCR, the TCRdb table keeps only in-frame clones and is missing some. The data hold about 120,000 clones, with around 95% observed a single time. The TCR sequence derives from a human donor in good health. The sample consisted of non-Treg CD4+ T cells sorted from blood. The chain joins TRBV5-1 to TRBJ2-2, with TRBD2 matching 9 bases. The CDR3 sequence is CASSPEAGGNTGELFF. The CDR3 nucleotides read TGCGCCAGCAGCCCAGAAGCGGGGGGCAACACCGGGGAGCTGTTTTTT.